Reported below is one T cell receptor (beta chain). This record belongs to a study of early T cells in non-severe SARS-CoV-2 infection. Study-wide background: Chains from this unsorted whole-blood bulk RNA could not be paired.

V lost 3 bases and J 1 base, leaving 15 bases between the germline ends. This CDR3 contains 15 residues. Germline V CDR1 and CDR2: DFQATT, SNEGSKA (reference sequence). The protocol attached unique molecular identifiers to individual cDNA molecules. One entry per CDR3 protein results from TCRdb running MiXCR on the 5' RACE reads. The sample holds just over 80,000 distinct CDR3 sequences; approximately 13% are singletons and the top ten take about 1.4%. This sequence originates from an adult who was a healthcare worker with PCR-confirmed SARS-CoV-2 infection or an uninfected control (not recorded which). The gene calls are TRBV20-1 and TRBJ1-1; D is ambiguous. Sequenced sample: whole blood. The CDR3 loop reads CSARHGRYSNTEAFF. In DNA, the CDR3 is TGCAGTGCTAGGCACGGACGGTACTCGAACACTGAAGCTTTCTTT.